Listed below are T cell receptor beta chains from one sample, sequenced in a study of blood T cell repertoires in COVID-19. TCRdb's copy holds only in-frame clones and misses some; the assay was immunoSEQ multiplex PCR. The sample includes some 150,000 clones, roughly 84% of them seen just once. The sample consisted of peripheral blood. These receptor sequences come from a man aged 70 or older with acute or convalescent COVID-19. CDR3s include the opening cysteine and the closing phenylalanine or tryptophan. Fields, in order: V gene, clone size, J gene, CDR3 protein. The listing skips clone size in some rows; elsewhere it reads once, few, many or a size class.

TRBV3-1/TRBV3-2	NA	TRBJ1-6	CASSQDIGRGLLSSYNSPLHF
TRBV7-6	NA	TRBJ2-5	CASSLRLAGGGYQETQYF
TRBV19	NA	TRBJ2-2	CASSTGTSGGGGELFF
TRBV14	once	TRBJ2-2	CASSQDNGFWTGELFF
TRBV6-5	NA	TRBJ2-7	CASSYSAGGTYEQYF
TRBV10-2	NA	TRBJ2-3	CASSESLAGGDTQYF
TRBV6-5	NA	TRBJ1-1	CASSSGTGWTEAFF
TRBV5-6	NA	TRBJ2-5	CASSLLASGEETQYF
TRBV10-3	NA	TRBJ1-1	CAISEFEGGMNTEAFF
TRBV19	once	TRBJ1-5	CASSWGVIQPQHF
TRBV5-1	NA	TRBJ2-5	CASSSTGFQETQYF
TRBV11-3	NA	TRBJ2-5	CASSQGDAGAQQETQYF
TRBV28	NA	TRBJ2-2	CASRGQGAANTGELFF
TRBV28	NA	TRBJ1-2	CASNNVSPPSGYTF
TRBV3-1/TRBV3-2	NA	TRBJ2-3	CASSPTSGSTDTQYF
TRBV11-2	NA	TRBJ2-1	CASSLAGLANEQFF
TRBV5-1	NA	TRBJ2-5	CASSLNSGGQETQYF
TRBV28	NA	TRBJ2-7	CASLKTGPTYEQYF
TRBV7-9	NA	TRBJ2-7	CASSKSGGHSSYEQYF
TRBV7-2	NA	TRBJ2-5	CASIPAPGPPGEETQYF
TRBV25-1	NA	TRBJ1-3	CASSAIGTGVANTIYF
TRBV18	once	TRBJ1-1	CASCPTGAKNTEAFF
TRBV5-4	NA	TRBJ1-1	CATVPGAGERTEAFF
TRBV7-6	NA	TRBJ2-1	CASSLVGANPNEQFF
TRBV24-1	NA	TRBJ2-5	CATGPRLQETQYF
TRBV6-5	NA	TRBJ2-1	CASRTGGLRYNEQFF
TRBV2	NA	TRBJ1-2	CASRQNYGYTF
TRBV6-5	NA	TRBJ2-7	CASSSTRTGIEQYF
TRBV7-6	NA	TRBJ2-7	CASSLERVGSYAEQYF
TRBV6-5	NA	TRBJ2-7	CASRGAGGNSYEQYF
TRBV7-3	NA	TRBJ2-1	CASSWGGTENEQFF
TRBV7-3	NA	TRBJ2-2	CASSPNTRVDTGELFF
TRBV7-7	few	TRBJ2-5	CASSTGLLPRTQYF
TRBV30	NA	TRBJ1-4	CAWSVRGTGNEKLFF
TRBV21-1	NA	TRBJ2-7	CASRGAGLSYEQYF
TRBV30	NA	TRBJ1-2	CAWSGWGFGYTF
TRBV1	NA	TRBJ1-5	CTSSHRGRRQPQHF
TRBV24-1	NA	TRBJ1-5	CATSDPGRGDSQPQHF
TRBV28	NA	TRBJ2-7	CASSPPRTGWYEQYF
TRBV19	NA	TRBJ1-2	CASRLKMGLVYGYTF
TRBV5-1	NA	TRBJ2-3	CASSLGASGSLTDTQYF
TRBV5-1	NA	TRBJ1-1	CASSLSPGETEAFF
TRBV5-1	once	TRBJ2-1	CASSLVTSGGSGWGEQFF
TRBV10-3	NA	TRBJ2-5	CAIKGTEQETQYF
TRBV9	NA	TRBJ2-1	CASSGRANNEQFF
TRBV5-6	NA	TRBJ2-3	CASSPGTGGTDTQYF
TRBV6-5	NA	TRBJ2-4	CASSYSTGISDIQYF
TRBV16	NA	TRBJ1-1	CASSPGQGVSFF
TRBV6-1	NA	TRBJ2-4	CASSVGSSGSGNIQYF
TRBV5-1	NA	TRBJ2-7	CASSLALAGGSYEQYF
TRBV7-8	NA	TRBJ2-4	CASSYWLEREGKNIQYF
TRBV19	many	TRBJ2-5	CASSLAGAETQYF
TRBV19	NA	TRBJ1-5	CASSPSQGDMKPQHF
TRBV10-1	NA	TRBJ2-2	CASSGDSPGELFF
TRBV6-5	once	TRBJ2-3	CASKPGLVPTDTQYF
TRBV7-9	once	TRBJ2-3	CASSFLAGGQGDTQYF